The 19 T cell receptor beta chains in this list originate from one sample, sequenced in a study of cytomegalovirus exposure and HLA in healthy donors. The data were produced by immunoSEQ multiplex PCR, yet TCRdb's version contains in-frame clones alone and is incomplete. The table shows more than 95,000 clones, with 70% to 90% occurring only once. What was sequenced was PBMCs. All receptors derive from a young woman in good health and CMV-seronegative.

The chain has TRBV29-1 and TRBJ2-7, with 8 bases identical to TRBD1. V gave up 6 bases and J gave up 4 bases; unmatched junction bases: 5. The germline V gene encodes CDR1 SQVTM and CDR2 ANQGSEA. The CDR3 loop spans 12 amino acids. The CDR3 bases are TGCAGCGTGGGGGACAGGTCTTACGAGCAGTACTTC. Its protein is CSVGDRSYEQYF.

The CDR3 nucleotides read TGTGCCAGCAGCTTACAGGGTTTAGCTAACTATGGCTACACCTTC. The encoded protein is CASSLQGLANYGYTF. The V gene is TRBV5-6, the J gene TRBJ1-2, with D maybe TRBD1 (6 bases). The germline gives CDR1 SGHDT, CDR2 YYEEEE. The CDR3 spans 15 residues. Trimming shortened V by 2 bases and J by 0 bases, and 11 bases separated the two germline ends.

In its sample, this clone was seen a few times. The V gene is TRBV5-8, the J gene TRBJ2-7; TRBD1 agrees at 8 bases. Germline V lookup: CDR1 SGHTS, CDR2 YDEGEE. V gave up 2 bases and J gave up 0 bases; unmatched junction bases: 7. The CDR3 consists of 16 residues. CDR3 DNA sequence: TGTGCCAGCAGCTTCTTTCAGGGGGCTCCCTCCTACGAGCAGTACTTC. Its protein is CASSFFQGAPSYEQYF.

J is TRBJ1-1 and V is TRBV4-2; the D gene is possibly TRBD1 (6 bases). Germline V gene lookup returns CDR1 LGHNA and CDR2 YNFKEQ. Trimming took 0 bases from V and 3 from J, leaving 17 bases between them. The CDR3 consists of 17 residues. CDR3 region: CASSQDRGWDEDTEAFF. CDR3 DNA sequence: TGTGCCAGCAGCCAAGACAGGGGATGGGACGAAGACACTGAAGCTTTCTTT.

The gene calls are TRBV6-1 and TRBJ1-5, with D possibly matching TRBD1 (5 bases). V was pared by 6 bases and J by 5 bases, with 11 bases between. Germline-derived CDR1 and CDR2 are MNHNS and SASEGT. CDR3 size: 13 residues. CDR3: CASSDRSHQPQHF. Written as DNA, the CDR3 is TGTGCCAGCAGCGACAGAAGTCATCAGCCCCAGCATTTT.

The chain recombines TRBV7-9 with TRBJ1-2, with 7 bases lining up with TRBD1. J gave up 4 bases and V 4 bases, and 12 bases lay outside the gene matches. The CDR3 totals 16 residues. Germline V lookup: CDR1 SEHNR, CDR2 FQNEAQ (reference sequence). CDR3 region: CASSSSGTVGLYGYTF. The CDR3 DNA follows: TGTGCCAGCAGCTCGTCCGGGACAGTGGGCCTCTATGGCTACACCTTC.

The rearrangement joins TRBV6-5 to TRBJ1-6, with TRBD1 as a possible D gene (5 bases). The length of the CDR3 is 12 residues. Germline V lookup: CDR1 MNHEY, CDR2 SVGAGI. V lost 9 bases and J lost 7, with 10 bases in between. The CDR3 sequence is CASRGENSPLHF. CDR3 nucleotides: TGTGCCAGTCGGGGGGAGAATTCACCCCTCCACTTT.

This chain links TRBV19 with TRBJ2-3; 8 nucleotides align to TRBD2. The germline CDR1 and CDR2 sequences are LNHDA and SQIVND (reference sequence). V gave up 6 bases and J gave up 3 bases; unmatched junction bases: 17. The CDR3 loop spans 18 amino acids. The CDR3 DNA reads as TGTGCCAGTAGCCGTACTAGCGGTGGGGGGCTTAGTACAGATACGCAGTATTTT. This sequence encodes CASSRTSGGGLSTDTQYF.

The V call is TRBV6-6, the J call TRBJ1-1; D uncertain. This CDR3 comprises 10 residues. CDR1 is MNHNY, CDR2 SVGAGI, per germline (reference sequence). The V end was cut by 4 bases, the J end by 8 bases, with 5 bases between. CDR3 sequence: CASSLREAFF. In DNA, the CDR3 is TGTGCCAGCAGTTTGCGGGAAGCTTTCTTT.

The rearrangement uses TRBV25-1 and TRBJ2-7; 7 bases agree with TRBD1. The CDR3 consists of 13 residues. Germline CDR1 MGHDK, CDR2 SYGVNS. Unmatched junction bases numbered 4, after V lost 5 bases and J lost 3 bases. CDR3: CASSSWDSYEQYF. In nucleotides, the CDR3 is TGTGCCAGCAGTTCCTGGGACAGCTACGAGCAGTACTTC.

The gene calls are TRBV27 and TRBJ2-3, with TRBD2 as a possible D gene (5 bases). There are 14 residues in the CDR3. V was trimmed by 6 bases and J by 4 bases, leaving 14 bases between them. Germline V CDR1 and CDR2: MNHEY, SMNVEV (reference sequence). CDR3 in DNA: TGTGCCAGCAGCGTAATCCCCGGGGCAGATACGCAGTATTTT. Protein sequence: CASSVIPGADTQYF.

This chain links TRBV30 with TRBJ2-3; 11 bases agree with TRBD1. The CDR3 has 15 residues. Per the germline V gene, CDR1 is GTSNPN and CDR2 is SVGIG (reference sequence). The ends lost 4 bases at V and 4 bases at J; junction bases unmatched: 7. The CDR3 spells CAWIRTGGIADTQYF. CDR3 DNA sequence: TGTGCCTGGATAAGGACAGGGGGCATAGCAGATACGCAGTATTTT. Based on the CDR3 plus reference TRBV30 and TRBJ2-3, the full variable domain is SQTIHQWPATLVQPVGSPLSLECTVEGTSNPNLYWYRQAAGRGLQLLFYSVGIGQISSEVPQNLSASRPQDRQFILSSKKLLLSDSGFYLCAWIRTGGIADTQYFGPGTRLTVL.

To note about this clone: Additional DNA sequences in this sample encode the identical CDR3. The chain carries TRBV20-1 and TRBJ2-7, with a possible D match to TRBD2 (6 bases). Per the germline V gene, CDR1 is DFQATT and CDR2 is SNEGSKA (reference sequence). The CDR3 runs to 11 residues. Trimming took off 6 bases at V and 3 bases at J, with 9 bases between the two ends. The CDR3 nucleotides read TGCAGTGCCTTGACTAGCTACGAGCAGTACTTC. It encodes CSALTSYEQYF.

This rearrangement joins TRBV5-6 to TRBJ2-1; 8 nucleotides match TRBD2. The CDR3 contains 15 residues. The junction had 2 bases not matched to a gene; V was cut back by 0 bases and J by 3 bases. In germline, CDR1 is SGHDT, CDR2 YYEEEE. CDR3: CASSLDGGDYNEQFF. In nucleotides, the CDR3 is TGTGCCAGCAGCTTGGACGGGGGGGACTACAATGAGCAGTTCTTC.

The chain combines TRBV30 with TRBJ2-5; D might be TRBD2 (5 bases). Deletions cut 2 bases from V and 9 bases from J, with 19 bases between. This CDR3 spans 14 amino acids. The germline V gene has CDR1 GTSNPN and CDR2 SVGIG (reference sequence). The CDR3 coding sequence is TGTGCCTGGAGTCGGGCAGGTCTTGTGGAGGCCCAGTACTTC. Its protein is CAWSRAGLVEAQYF.

Concerning this clone: The sample has other DNA sequences that encode this CDR3 too. V is TRBV2 and J is TRBJ2-7; tentative D call: TRBD1 (6 bases). Germline values: CDR1 SNHLY, CDR2 FYNNEI. Trimming left V 6 bases short and J 3 bases short, with 9 bases between. The CDR3 has 12 amino acids. The CDR3 region is CASRQGGYEQYF. The CDR3 DNA follows: TGTGCCAGCAGACAGGGTGGCTACGAGCAGTACTTC. The full variable domain, rest sourced from reference TRBV2 and TRBJ2-7, is EPEVTQTPSHQVTQMGQEVILRCVPISNHLYFYWYRQILGQKVEFLVSFYNNEISEKSEIFDDQFSVERPDGSNFTLKIRSTKLEDSAMYFCASRQGGYEQYFGPGTRLTVT.

V and J are TRBV28 and TRBJ1-2; D is possibly TRBD1 (6 bases). The CDR3 has 13 amino acids. Germline CDR1 reads MDHEN; CDR2 reads SYDVKM. The V end was cut by 7 bases, the J end by 5 bases, with 14 bases between. The CDR3 protein is CASTSGGRYGYTF. The CDR3 nucleotides are TGTGCCAGCACCAGCGGGGGCAGGTATGGCTACACCTTC.

This clone was seen a single time. The chain uses TRBV7-8 and TRBJ2-3, with 8 bases identical to TRBD1. V lost 1 base to trimming and J lost 2 bases; unmatched junction nucleotides: 11. The CDR3 sequence is 18 residues long. The germline V gene encodes CDR1 SGHVS and CDR2 FQNEAQ. The CDR3 loop is CASSLVPQGALFTDTQYF. In DNA, the CDR3 is TGTGCCAGCAGCTTAGTACCCCAGGGGGCGCTTTTCACAGATACGCAGTATTTT.

The chain employs TRBV18 and TRBJ2-1; D is undetermined. The CDR3 runs 15 residues. CDR1 and CDR2 from the germline V gene are KGHSH and LQKENI. Trimming cost V 2 bases and J 3 bases, with 11 bases left between them. The CDR3 DNA is TGTGCCAGCTCACCAGTGGCAGTACACTACAATGAGCAGTTCTTC. Protein sequence: CASSPVAVHYNEQFF.